This T cell receptor (beta chain) was sequenced during a study of blood T cell repertoires in COVID-19. About the study: Acute and convalescent COVID-19 specimens originated in the United States, Italy and Spain.

Seattle enrolled patients during active infection and tracked them longitudinally. Germline-derived CDR1 and CDR2 are SGHRS and YFSETQ. V was shortened by 4 bases and J by 6 bases, with 15 bases between the two germline ends. This CDR3 has 14 amino acids. How the authors handled the data: Amplified reference gene primers provided the basis for estimating nucleated cell counts. Repertoires were generated with immunoSEQ multiplex PCR, while TCRdb's copy carries only in-frame clones and drops some. That table furnishes V, J and clone size, whereas the DNA furnished D and trimming. Seen here are about 250,000 clones, 88% observed once, and the top ten hold roughly 6%.

The chain links TRBV5-1 to TRBJ2-3; D uncertain. The sequence was obtained from a woman in her twenties or thirties with COVID-19, enrolled during active disease. The sequenced material came from peripheral blood. The CDR3 loop reads CASSPRPGLDTQYF. The CDR3 nucleotides read TGCGCCAGCAGCCCCCGCCCCGGGTTGGATACGCAGTATTTT.